This paragraph covers one T cell receptor beta chain sequence. Original handling: Reference gene primer amplification yielded estimated nucleated cell counts. Clones were read by immunoSEQ multiplex PCR, and TCRdb kept only the in-frame ones, dropping some. V and J calls and clone size follow that table, whereas D and trimming were derived from the DNA. The sample consists of 200,000 to 300,000 clones, under 90% of them appearing once. The sample belongs to a study of blood T cell repertoires in COVID-19. For the study at large: The origin of the acute and convalescent COVID-19 samples was the United States, Italy and Spain. From T cells, B-cell-depleted T cells, or PBMCs came the material, which was cDNA or gDNA.

Germline assignment: CDR1 SGHRS and CDR2 YFSETQ. Trimming cost V 2 bases and J 10 bases; bases outside gene matches: 3. The CDR3 is 14 residues long. The specimen sequenced was peripheral blood. The chain is built from TRBV5-1 and TRBJ2-1, with TRBD2 matching 13 bases. The source of this sequence is a human donor in a cohort sampled during active COVID-19. The CDR3 protein is CASSFALAGGEQFF. The CDR3, as DNA: TGCGCCAGCAGCTTCGCACTAGCGGGGGGGGAGCAGTTCTTC.